This T cell receptor (beta chain) was sequenced during a study of blood T cell repertoires in COVID-19 (dated by TCRdb to the early 2020s). General notes on the study: Samples from collaborators originated in the United States, Italy and Spain and spanned both the acute and convalescent phases of COVID-19. The material from the prospective study consisted of cDNA or gDNA derived from T cells, B-cell-depleted T cells, or PBMCs. Where available, HLA class I and class II types were taken from metadata supplied by the sample provider and were not determined by assay-based typing. Deeply sampled blood TCRbeta repertoires from subjects exposed to, actively infected with, or recovered from COVID-19 were included in the dataset. The repertoires were released in a freely available public database intended as a resource for research on the immune response to SARS-CoV-2. Nearly every sample came with metadata listing a de-identified subject ID, COVID-19 status, age in years and sex. The samples were drawn from two sources: the first 160 participants of the ongoing ImmuneRACE study, and some 1,300 subjects contributed by 6 global collaborators.

Whole blood was collected in K2EDTA tubes by collaborating institutions according to the institutions' own protocols. Collaborator samples were shipped for TCRbeta analysis as frozen whole blood, isolated PBMCs, or DNA extracted from either sample type. Note on this clone: Its antigen remains undetermined. No qualities accompany the bases; no much larger clone lies one base away.

TCRbeta CDR3 regions were amplified from genomic DNA by means of the immunoSEQ Assay, a bias-controlled multiplex PCR. Concerning the study's data processing: Nucleated cell counts per sample were estimated from amplification of reference gene primers within the assay. To quantify the absolute abundance of each unique TCRbeta CDR3 rearrangement, sequence reads were collapsed and filtered. For each sample, productive Simpson clonality was calculated as the square root of Simpson's diversity index across productive rearrangements. TCRdb provides this immuneACCESS table in a form limited to in-frame rearrangements. Some clones are lacking; in checked studies, under half of them reflect an unresolved V gene, and why the rest are absent is not known. The V and J calls and clone size were taken over from that table, and D and trimming were inferred from the DNA. The table for this sample lists tens of thousands of clones; 70% to 90% of them were counted only once. Approximately 1.2% of the sample belongs to the ten largest clones.

V is clipped by 6 bases and J by 7 bases, and the sequence between their germline boundaries is 10 bases long. Spanning cysteine to phenylalanine, the CDR3 consists of 13 amino acids. Just the 39-base CDR3 DNA is kept, in frame starting at base 1. CDR1 and CDR2 are drawn from the germline V gene: MRHNA, SNTAGT. Paper-wide results and their limitations: Clinical and demographic metadata were provided uncurated, with the amount varying by source and participant.

The sequencing input was peripheral blood. The chain is encoded by TRBV6-4 joined to TRBJ1-6, with TRBD1 as a weak D call on 6 bases. The sequence was obtained from a woman older than 75 with acute or convalescent COVID-19. The DNA sequence is given as TGTGCCAGCAGCCGGACAGAGAATTCACCCCTCCACTTT. Translated, this is CASSRTENSPLHF.